Following are 22 T cell receptor beta chains from one sample sequenced in a study of T cells after yellow fever vaccination. TCRdb ran MiXCR on the 5' RACE reads and lists one entry per CDR3 protein. The sample yields 200,000 to 300,000 distinct CDR3 sequences, about 7% seen once. This sample comprised CD4+ T cells sorted from PBMCs, obtained 15 days after the yellow fever booster vaccination. All receptors come from a man aged 25-40 years who received the YFV17D yellow fever vaccine.

The chain combines TRBV6-2 or TRBV6-3 with TRBJ1-5, with D possibly TRBD1 on 5 matching bases. Germline values: CDR1 MNHEY, CDR2 SVGEGT. Trimming stripped 7 bases from V and 5 bases from J, with 12 bases between. This CDR3 region has 13 residues. The CDR3 loop reads CASMTELDQPQHF. The CDR3 region has the DNA TGTGCCAGCATGACAGAGCTTGATCAGCCCCAGCATTTT.

V and J are TRBV11-2 and TRBJ2-5, with TRBD1 as a possible D gene (6 bases). CDR1 is SGHAT, CDR2 FQNNGV, per germline. Trimming removed 0 bases at V and 9 bases at J, with 8 bases between. The CDR3 sequence is 12 residues long. Here the CDR3 reads CASSLEAGAQYF. The CDR3 DNA reads TGTGCCAGCAGCTTAGAGGCAGGGGCCCAGTACTTC.

This clonotype was seen more than once but under ten times. V gene TRBV6-5 combines with J gene TRBJ2-5; 7 bases fit TRBD1. V shed 2 bases and J 2 bases; nucleotides not matched to a gene: 5. The germline gives CDR1 MNHEY, CDR2 SVGAGI. The CDR3 is 15 amino acids. CDR3 sequence reads: CASSYSRDSQETQYF. Here the CDR3 DNA reads TGTGCCAGCAGTTACAGTCGGGACAGTCAAGAGACCCAGTACTTC.

In its sample, this clonotype was seen many times. This chain uses TRBV5-1 with TRBJ2-1; a possible D gene is TRBD2 (6 bases). The V end was cut by 4 bases, the J end by 9 bases, with 17 bases between. Germline V CDR1 and CDR2: SGHRS, YFSETQ. The CDR3 length is 14 residues. The CDR3 region has the DNA TGCGCCAGCAGCGGAGGATGGGACTCCGGTGAGCAGTTCTTC. Residues: CASSGGWDSGEQFF.

This clonotype was detected only a few times. The CDR3: CASSSDRGHGYTF. The CDR3 DNA is TGTGCCAGCAGTTCGGACAGGGGGCATGGCTACACCTTC. The chain carries TRBV12-3 or TRBV12-4 and TRBJ1-2, with TRBD1 matching 11 bases. This CDR3 contains 13 residues. V dropped 4 bases and J dropped 6; count of bases not matched to a gene: 1.

V and J are TRBV18 and TRBJ2-7; 13 nucleotides agree with TRBD2. With V trimmed by 4 bases and J by 7 bases, 13 bases remained unmatched. The CDR3 contains 17 residues. The V gene's germline CDR1 is KGHSH and CDR2 LQKENI. CDR3 protein: CASSLYGTSGVSGEQYF. The DNA of the CDR3 is TGTGCCAGCTCACTCTATGGGACTAGCGGGGTCTCAGGGGAGCAGTACTTC. The full variable domain, with the rest looked up from reference TRBV18 and TRBJ2-7, is NAGVMQNPRHLVRRRGQEARLRCSPMKGHSHVYWYRQLPEEGLKFMVYLQKENIIDESGMPKERFSAEFPKEGPSILRIQQVVRGDSAAYFCASSLYGTSGVSGEQYFGPGTRLTVT.

This chain links TRBV20-1 with TRBJ1-5, with D uncertain. Trimming shortened V by 4 bases and J by 7 bases, and 14 bases separated the two germline ends. There are 13 residues in the CDR3. Per the germline V gene, CDR1 is DFQATT and CDR2 is SNEGSKA (reference sequence). CDR3 bases: TGCAGTGCTACGGACTCTCGCTACCAGCCCCAGCATTTT. Translated, it gives CSATDSRYQPQHF.

The table lists this clonotype with a few counts. The genes are TRBV10-3 and TRBJ1-1, with a weak D call TRBD1 (6 bases). V lost 8 bases and J lost 7, with 11 bases in between. CDR3 length equals 11 residues. Germline loops: CDR1 ENHRY, CDR2 SYGVKD. CDR3 DNA sequence: TGTGCCATCCGGGGGGCGAATGAAGCTTTCTTT. Residues: CAIRGANEAFF.

This clonotype has only a few counts. The chain couples TRBV7-9 to TRBJ2-5; D is ambiguous. Germline values: CDR1 SEHNR, CDR2 FQNEAQ (reference sequence). The CDR3 runs 12 residues. V was clipped by 3 bases and J by 4 bases, with 6 bases between them. The CDR3 nucleotides are TGTGCCAGCAGCTTTCCCCCAGAGACCCAGTACTTC. It yields the protein CASSFPPETQYF.

The V and J genes are TRBV27 and TRBJ2-5, with 8 bases fitting TRBD2. The germline gives CDR1 MNHEY, CDR2 SMNVEV (reference sequence). V lost 4 bases to trimming and J lost 7 bases; unmatched junction nucleotides: 23. The CDR3 has 19 residues. CDR3 nucleotides: TGTGCCAGCAGTTCGGCTCAGAGGATCCGGACTAGCACGCCAGGGACCCAGTACTTC. It yields the protein CASSSAQRIRTSTPGTQYF.

This clonotype was recorded at least ten times. The CDR3 protein is CASSPEAKIEYF. In DNA form, the CDR3 reads TGCGCCAGCAGCCCGGAGGCCAAGATCGAGTACTTC. The chain couples TRBV5-1 to TRBJ2-5, with D perhaps TRBD2 (5 bases). V was pared by 4 bases and J by 12 bases, with 16 bases between. The CDR3 has 12 residues. Per germline, CDR1 SGHRS and CDR2 YFSETQ.

This clonotype has ten or more counts. This chain links TRBV20-1 with TRBJ2-1, with unresolved D. The CDR3 is made up of 11 amino acids. Germline CDR1 DFQATT, CDR2 SNEGSKA (reference sequence). The V and J ends lost 3 bases and 4 bases respectively, with 4 bases between them. In DNA, the CDR3 is TGCAGTGCTAGCGGGTACAATGAGCAGTTCTTC. The encoded protein is CSASGYNEQFF.

There are a few counts of this clonotype. V and J are TRBV7-9 and TRBJ2-7; D is perhaps TRBD1 (6 bases). CDR3 length: 14 residues. The germline CDR1 and CDR2 sequences are SEHNR and FQNEAQ (reference sequence). Deletions cut 1 base from V and 7 bases from J, with 14 bases between. CDR3 loop: CASSLDGTLREQYF. The DNA of the CDR3 is TGTGCCAGCAGCTTAGACGGGACATTGCGGGAGCAGTACTTC.

Only a few counts were recorded for this clonotype. The chain is built from TRBV7-2 and TRBJ2-7; D may match TRBD1 or TRBD2 (5 bases each). The CDR3 is 13 amino acids. V was clipped by 3 bases and J by 4 bases, with 10 bases between them. Germline V gene data show CDR1 as SGHTA and CDR2 as FQGNSA. The CDR3 protein is CASSFGTWYEQYF. The CDR3 DNA sequence: TGTGCCAGCAGCTTCGGGACCTGGTACGAGCAGTACTTC.

The gene calls are TRBV5-1 and TRBJ1-5; weak D call: TRBD1 (5 bases). Germline V gives CDR1 SGHRS, CDR2 YFSETQ. V was cut by 2 bases and J by 0 bases, with 9 bases left in between. The CDR3 length is 15 residues. The CDR3 spells CASSFGGGSNQPQHF. As DNA, the CDR3 is TGCGCCAGCAGCTTTGGGGGGGGTAGCAATCAGCCCCAGCATTTT.

This clonotype was seen only a few times. V and J are TRBV7-9 and TRBJ2-7; perhaps D is TRBD1 or TRBD2 (5 bases each). With 7 bases removed from V and 5 bases from J, the gap between germline ends came to 24 bases. The CDR3 runs 16 residues. Germline CDR1 and CDR2: SEHNR and FQNEAQ (reference sequence). DNA for the CDR3: TGTGCCAGCACTCACTCGGCGGGTAGGGACCTCCACGAGCAGTACTTC. Translated: CASTHSAGRDLHEQYF.

The chain employs TRBV7-9 and TRBJ1-1; D remains unclear. CDR3 length: 14 residues. Germline V lookup: CDR1 SEHNR, CDR2 FQNEAQ (reference sequence). Trimming pared 1 base from V and 2 bases from J, leaving 8 bases between. As DNA, the CDR3 is TGTGCCAGCAGCTTAGGAAATGGTAACACTGAAGCTTTCTTT. Translating gives CASSLGNGNTEAFF.

This clonotype occurred a few times. The chain is built from TRBV10-3 and TRBJ2-5, with TRBD2 as a possible D gene (5 bases). The V and J ends lost 2 bases and 8 bases respectively, with 9 bases between them. CDR3 length: 12 amino acids. Germline values: CDR1 ENHRY, CDR2 SYGVKD. CDR3: CAISETWTTQYF. CDR3 in DNA: TGTGCCATCAGTGAGACCTGGACTACCCAGTACTTC.

This clonotype was recorded at least ten times. The gene calls are TRBV7-2 and TRBJ2-1, with 11 bases fitting TRBD2. V gave up 3 bases and J gave up 7 bases; unmatched junction bases: 5. The V gene's germline CDR1 is SGHTA and CDR2 FQGNSA. The CDR3 is made up of 15 amino acids. CDR3 in DNA: TGTGCCAGCAGCTTCCTAGCGGGAGGCGGAAATGAGCAGTTCTTC. Protein product: CASSFLAGGGNEQFF.

In this sample, this clonotype turned up a few times. V usage is TRBV30 and J usage is TRBJ1-2, with 9 bases fitting TRBD1. With 7 bases clipped from V and 8 bases from J, the junction kept 8 bases outside the gene matches. The germline CDR1 and CDR2 sequences are GTSNPN and SVGIG (reference sequence). The length of the CDR3 is 12 residues. Written as DNA, the CDR3 is TGTGCCTCCCGGACAGGGGAAGACGGCTACACCTTC. Translation: CASRTGEDGYTF.

This clonotype was detected only a few times. The V and J genes are TRBV19 and TRBJ2-5; TRBD2 agrees at 8 bases. The CDR3 is 14 amino acids. In germline, CDR1 is LNHDA, CDR2 SQIVND (reference sequence). Germline trimming cut 5 bases from V and 0 bases from J; bases unmatched to any gene: 2. CDR3 loop: CASSVSGNQETQYF. CDR3 DNA sequence: TGTGCCAGTAGTGTTAGCGGGAACCAAGAGACCCAGTACTTC. Full variable domain (remainder filled in from reference TRBV19 and TRBJ2-5): DGGITQSPKYLFRKEGQNVTLSCEQNLNHDAMYWYRQDPGQGLRLIYYSQIVNDFQKGDIAEGYSVSREKKESFPLTVTSAQKNPTAFYLCASSVSGNQETQYFGPGTRLLVL.

This clonotype appeared a few times. The chain employs TRBV27 and TRBJ2-3; D not resolved. Trimming shortened V by 6 bases and J by 3 bases, and 10 bases separated the two germline ends. This CDR3 has 13 amino acids. Germline CDR1 and CDR2: MNHEY and SMNVEV (reference sequence). The DNA for the CDR3 is TGTGCCAGCAGGCAGTCTCGGACAGATACGCAGTATTTT. Translation gives CASRQSRTDTQYF.